These 22 T cell receptor beta chains share one sample of origin, sequenced in a study of OX40 agonist ivuxolimab in advanced cancers. Generated by immunoSEQ multiplex PCR, the TCRdb table keeps only in-frame clones and is missing some. The sample carries about 67,000 clones, approximately 80% recorded once. The source was CD4+ or CD8+ T cells sorted from blood, collected in a trial of the OX40 agonist ivuxolimab. The receptors here all came from an adult with an advanced solid tumor such as melanoma, head and neck, liver or kidney cancer.

The chain combines TRBV11-1 with TRBJ2-2; D may match TRBD1 or TRBD2 (5 bases each). Germline CDR1 reads SGHAT; CDR2 reads FQDESV (reference sequence). The V end lost 2 bases, the J end lost 5 bases, and 9 bases lay between the germline ends. CDR3 length equals 14 residues. Written as DNA, the CDR3 is TGTGCCAGCAGCTTATTCGAGGGGACCGGGGAGCTGTTTTTT. Its protein product is CASSLFEGTGELFF.

The gene calls are TRBV19 and TRBJ2-7, with 9 nucleotides matching TRBD2. Germline V gives CDR1 LNHDA, CDR2 SQIVND (reference sequence). J lost 0 bases, V lost 5 bases, and 14 bases had no gene match. This CDR3 region has 18 residues. CDR3 region: CASSSGTSWQPSSYEQYF. CDR3 bases: TGTGCCAGTAGTTCAGGGACTAGCTGGCAGCCGAGCTCCTACGAGCAGTACTTC.

The V call is TRBV28, the J call TRBJ1-3, with a tentative D call TRBD1 (5 bases). Germline V gene lookup returns CDR1 MDHEN and CDR2 SYDVKM. The V end was cut by 5 bases, the J end by 0 bases, with 17 bases between. The CDR3 loop spans 17 amino acids. The CDR3 loop reads CASSLNAGLYSGNTIYF. The CDR3 DNA reads as TGTGCCAGCAGTCTCAACGCGGGACTTTACTCTGGAAACACCATATATTTT.

This chain uses TRBV5-1 with TRBJ2-6; 8 nucleotides agree with TRBD2. The CDR3 length is 17 residues. Germline lookup yields CDR1 SGHRS and CDR2 YFSETQ. With 1 base clipped from V and 0 bases from J, the junction kept 3 bases outside the gene matches. The CDR3 DNA sequence: TGCGCCAGCAGCTTGCTTAGCGGGGCCTCTGGGGCCAACGTCCTGACTTTC. Amino acids: CASSLLSGASGANVLTF.

This clone was detected a few times. This chain uses TRBV5-6 with TRBJ1-1; no reliable D call. The CDR3 is 13 amino acids. V was pared by 3 bases and J by 1 base, with 7 bases between. Germline CDR1 reads SGHDT; CDR2 reads YYEEEE. CDR3 protein: CASSWAGNTEAFF. CDR3 nucleotides: TGTGCCAGCAGCTGGGCCGGGAACACTGAAGCTTTCTTT. Combining the CDR3 with reference TRBV5-6 and TRBJ1-1 gives the whole variable domain DAGVTQSPTHLIKTRGQQVTLRCSPKSGHDTVSWYQQALGQGPQFIFQYYEEEERQRGNFPDRFSGHQFPNYSSELNVNALLLGDSALYLCASSWAGNTEAFFGQGTRLTVV.

The rearrangement uses TRBV29-1 and TRBJ2-2, with unresolved D. The V end lost 1 base, the J end lost 1 base, and 1 base lay between the germline ends. The length of the CDR3 is 12 residues. Germline V gene data show CDR1 as SQVTM and CDR2 as ANQGSEA. The CDR3 reads CSVEGNTGELFF. For the CDR3, the DNA is TGCAGCGTTGAAGGGAACACCGGGGAGCTGTTTTTT.

This rearrangement joins TRBV5-5 to TRBJ1-4; D gene uncertain. The V gene lost 0 bases and the J gene lost 0 bases, with 6 bases spanning the gap. Germline V gene lookup returns CDR1 SGHKS and CDR2 YYEKEE (reference sequence). This CDR3 is built from 15 residues. CDR3: CASSLAPATNEKLFF. The CDR3 DNA follows: TGTGCCAGCAGCTTGGCGCCAGCAACTAATGAAAAACTGTTTTTT.

This clone was observed many times. The V and J genes are TRBV10-1 and TRBJ1-6; no clear D gene. This CDR3 comprises 14 residues. Between the trimmed V and J ends, which lost 4 bases and 7 bases, there was a span of 11 bases. Germline CDR1 WNHNN, CDR2 SYGVQD (reference sequence). This CDR3 reads CASSAQRTNSPLHF. The DNA of the CDR3 is TGCGCCAGCAGTGCACAGAGAACCAATTCACCCCTCCACTTT.

The genes are TRBV27 and TRBJ2-4; TRBD1 matches 10 bases. CDR3 length: 14 amino acids. In germline, CDR1 is MNHEY, CDR2 SMNVEV (reference sequence). V gave up 2 bases and J gave up 7 bases; unmatched junction bases: 2. The CDR3, as DNA: TGTGCCAGCAGTTTAGACAGGGGGCGGAACATTCAGTACTTC. Amino acids: CASSLDRGRNIQYF.

The chain recombines TRBV13 with TRBJ2-1; 9 nucleotides line up with TRBD2. Trimming cost V 5 bases and J 2 bases; bases outside gene matches: 7. The CDR3 is 16 amino acids. CDR1 and CDR2 (germline): PRHDT, FYEKMQ (reference sequence). CDR3 sequence reads: CASSPKTSGAYNEQFF. CDR3 nucleotide sequence: TGTGCCAGCAGCCCAAAGACTAGCGGAGCCTACAATGAGCAGTTCTTC.

This clone was counted between two and nine times. The CDR3 nucleotides read TGTGCCAGCAGCAAAGAAGAGACAGGGCCCGGGGAGGAAGGTTCACCCCTCCACTTT. The encoded protein is CASSKEETGPGEEGSPLHF. V is TRBV21-1 and J is TRBJ1-6; the DNA was not used to check the table's D call, TRBD1. TRBV21-1 is flagged as a pseudogene. This CDR3 spans 19 amino acids.

This clone was picked up one time. Other DNA sequences within the sample encode an identical CDR3. The chain links TRBV18 to TRBJ2-1, with D perhaps matching TRBD1 (6 bases). The CDR3 extends over 13 amino acids. Germline CDR1 KGHSH, CDR2 LQKENI. The V end lost 2 bases, the J end lost 12 bases, and 14 bases lay between the germline ends. The CDR3 is CASSPKQGSGQFF. The CDR3 region has the DNA TGTGCCAGCTCACCAAAACAGGGATCGGGGCAGTTCTTC.

This clone was picked up a small number of times. This chain joins TRBV30 and TRBJ1-5; D call uncertain. Trimming left V 3 bases short and J 0 bases short, with 21 bases between. Germline CDR1 GTSNPN, CDR2 SVGIG (reference sequence). The CDR3 length is 18 residues. The CDR3 sequence: CAWSQTAATTYSNQPQHF. The CDR3 bases are TGTGCCTGGAGCCAAACGGCGGCGACGACCTATAGCAATCAGCCCCAGCATTTT.

The sample holds a few counts of this clone. The chain combines TRBV6-1 with TRBJ2-7; D not resolved. This CDR3 region has 12 residues. Germline CDR1 MNHNS, CDR2 SASEGT. Deletions cut 2 bases from V and 6 bases from J, with 8 bases between. The CDR3 region has the DNA TGTGCCAGCAGTGAATCTAGGCGCGAGCAGTACGTC. This encodes CASSESRREQYV.

The J gene is TRBJ2-7, the V gene TRBV9; D not certain. V was pared by 0 bases and J by 2 bases, with 21 bases between. CDR1 and CDR2 (germline): SGDLS, YYNGEE. The CDR3 consists of 18 residues. Here the CDR3 DNA reads TGTGCCAGCAGCGTAGTAGGGCGAAGTGTGGACGGCACCTACGAGCAGTACTTC. As protein: CASSVVGRSVDGTYEQYF.

This chain joins TRBV5-6 and TRBJ2-2, with D possibly being TRBD1 or TRBD2 (5 bases each). This CDR3 contains 14 residues. The germline V and J ends were trimmed by 3 bases and 2 bases, with 8 bases remaining between them. The germline gives CDR1 SGHDT, CDR2 YYEEEE. The CDR3 DNA sequence: TGTGCCAGCAGCTCGGGACCCAACACCGGGGAGCTGTTTTTT. Translating it yields CASSSGPNTGELFF.

The J gene is TRBJ2-1, the V gene TRBV5-1; 12 bases match TRBD2. Trimming took 7 bases from V and 1 from J; bases not matched to a gene: 9. Germline V lookup: CDR1 SGHRS, CDR2 YFSETQ. The CDR3 contains 17 residues. CDR3 nucleotides: TGCGCCAGCGAGATCGGGACTAGCGGGCGATCCTACAATGAGCAGTTCTTC. Its translation: CASEIGTSGRSYNEQFF.

V and J are TRBV20-1 and TRBJ2-5; D is unclear. The V gene lost 3 bases and the J gene lost 6 bases, with 5 bases spanning the gap. Per germline, CDR1 DFQATT and CDR2 SNEGSKA (reference sequence). The CDR3 contains 10 residues. DNA for the CDR3: TGCAGTGCTAGGAGGAAGACCCAGTACTTC. Its protein product is CSARRKTQYF.

This chain joins TRBV2 and TRBJ2-7; a possible D gene is TRBD1 (6 bases). Germline-derived CDR1 and CDR2 are SNHLY and FYNNEI. V dropped 6 bases and J dropped 7 bases, with 13 bases sitting between them. The CDR3 totals 12 residues. The CDR3 DNA sequence: TGTGCCAGCAGCGCGACAGGCTCGGAGCAGTACTTC. The encoded protein is CASSATGSEQYF.

The CDR3 reads CASSLALDLTPGELFF. In nucleotides, the CDR3 is TGCGCCAGCAGCTTGGCCCTTGACTTAACGCCCGGGGAGCTGTTTTTT. The chain is built from TRBV5-1 and TRBJ2-2; D is unclear. V gave up 0 bases and J gave up 6 bases, with 15 bases separating them. Germline lookup yields CDR1 SGHRS and CDR2 YFSETQ. The CDR3 totals 16 residues.

The chain uses TRBV2 and TRBJ2-1; 8 nucleotides align to TRBD1. CDR3 length: 15 amino acids. V lost 4 bases, J lost 7 bases, and 9 bases stayed unmatched. Germline V CDR1 and CDR2: SNHLY, FYNNEI. The CDR3 DNA sequence: TGTGCCAGCAGTGCAGACTGGACAGGGAGGAATGAGCAGTTCTTC. Translation: CASSADWTGRNEQFF.

This clone was seen only once. V and J are TRBV2 and TRBJ1-1; D uncertain. Deletions cut 4 bases from V and 1 base from J, with 7 bases between. The germline V gene has CDR1 SNHLY and CDR2 FYNNEI. The CDR3 loop spans 13 amino acids. CDR3 nucleotide sequence: TGTGCCAGCAGTGTCGGGAAGAACACTGAAGCTTTCTTT. Translating it yields CASSVGKNTEAFF.